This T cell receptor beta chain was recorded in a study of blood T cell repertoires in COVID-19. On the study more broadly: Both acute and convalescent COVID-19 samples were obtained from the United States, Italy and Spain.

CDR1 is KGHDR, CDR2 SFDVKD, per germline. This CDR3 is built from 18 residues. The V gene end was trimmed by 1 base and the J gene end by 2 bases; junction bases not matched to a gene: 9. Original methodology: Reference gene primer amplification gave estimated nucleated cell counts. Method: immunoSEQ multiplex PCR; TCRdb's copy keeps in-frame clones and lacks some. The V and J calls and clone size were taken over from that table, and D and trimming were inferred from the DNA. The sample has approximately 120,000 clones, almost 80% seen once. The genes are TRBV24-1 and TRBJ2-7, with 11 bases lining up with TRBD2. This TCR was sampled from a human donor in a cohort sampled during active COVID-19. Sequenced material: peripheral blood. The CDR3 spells CATSDLGLAGGPAYEQYF. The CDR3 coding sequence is TGTGCCACCAGTGATTTAGGGCTAGCGGGGGGTCCCGCCTACGAGCAGTACTTC.